This TCR beta chain was found in a study of blood T cell repertoires in COVID-19. About the study: Spain, Italy and the United States supplied samples that represented acute and convalescent COVID-19.

V was pared by 4 bases and J by 1 base, with 7 bases of the junction left unmatched. The CDR3 has 16 residues. Germline assignment: CDR1 MGHRA and CDR2 YSYEKL. Assay used: immunoSEQ multiplex PCR; TCRdb lists only in-frame clones, some missing. The sample lists approximately 160,000 clones, about 90% seen once, with roughly 7% in the top ten. The rearrangement links TRBV4-1 to TRBJ2-7; the match to TRBD2 covers 10 bases. The sequenced sample consisted of PBMCs or T cells enriched from blood (not recorded which). The clonotype originates from a woman aged 45 to 65 who had recovered from COVID-19. DNA for the CDR3: TGCGCCAGCAGCCGTTCTTTAGCGGGAGGTTCCTACGAGCAGTACTTC. Protein product: CASSRSLAGGSYEQYF.